Below, 5 T cell receptor beta chains from the same sample are listed, as sequenced in a study of T cell clonality in common variable immunodeficiency. Study-wide results and limits: Reportedly, TCR beta sequences from common variable immunodeficiency showed fewer deletions and N-nucleotide insertions.

For these receptors, no antigen is known. Repertoires were generated with immunoSEQ multiplex PCR, while TCRdb's copy carries only in-frame clones and drops some. Recorded here are around 30,000 clones, none singletons. The sequencing input was peripheral blood mononuclear cells. All receptors come from a human donor with common variable immunodeficiency.

This clone came up many times. The CDR3 DNA, read in part, is TGCGCCAGCAGCCCTTTCCCGGGACTAGCGGGAGTGACTAGCACCGGGGAG. Protein product: CASSPFPGLAGVTSTGE. The entire CDR3 protein is CASSPFPGLAGVTSTGELFF. The V and J genes are TRBV5-1 and TRBJ2-2, with 14 bases identical to TRBD2. The read ends 3 residues shy of where the CDR3 ends; the end is completed using the germline J gene. This CDR3 region has 20 residues. J lost 4 bases, V lost 4 bases, and 15 bases had no gene match. CDR1 and CDR2 (germline): SGHRS, YFSETQ.

Comment on this clone: The CDR3 is cut off 3 residues early in the read; its end comes from the germline J gene. The V and J genes are TRBV7-2 and TRBJ2-7, with D possibly TRBD1 on 6 matching bases. Trimming shortened V by 6 bases and J by 2 bases, and 14 bases separated the two germline ends. Germline V gene sequence: CDR1 SGHTA, CDR2 FQGNSA. The CDR3 consists of 14 residues. Partial CDR3 DNA: TGTGCCAGCAGTTGGGACACCTTGACCTACGAG. As protein: CASSWDTLTYE. The whole CDR3 protein reads CASSWDTLTYEQYF.

As for this clone: The read comes to an end 3 residues before the CDR3 does, leaving the germline J gene to fill in the end. The chain carries TRBV10-2 and TRBJ2-2, with D perhaps matching TRBD1 (5 bases). The CDR3 is made up of 17 amino acids. Germline V gene lookup returns CDR1 WSHSY and CDR2 SAAADI. The germline V and J ends were trimmed by 3 bases and 9 bases, with 23 bases remaining between them. The CDR3 bases that were read are TGCGCCAGCAGTGAAACAGGAGATCTATCCTTTATCCGGGAG. Translation gives CASSETGDLSFIRE. The whole CDR3 sequence reads CASSETGDLSFIRELFF.

At least ten counts were recorded for this clone. The observed sequence ends 3 residues before the CDR3 terminus, with the missing tail filled in from the germline J gene. V gene TRBV18 combines with J gene TRBJ2-1; D is ambiguous. The germline gives CDR1 KGHSH, CDR2 LQKENI. This CDR3 has 13 amino acids. The V gene lost 6 bases and the J gene lost 6 bases, with 12 bases spanning the gap. The sequenced part of the CDR3 DNA is TGTGCCAGCTCTCAAGACTCTACCAATGAG. This sequence encodes CASSQDSTNE. In full, the CDR3 is CASSQDSTNEQFF.

This clone was counted many times. The CDR3 is cut off 3 residues early in the read; its end comes from the germline J gene. The genes are TRBV29-1 and TRBJ2-2; 7 nucleotides match TRBD1. Germline lookup yields CDR1 SQVTM and CDR2 ANQGSEA. Trimming removed 7 bases from V and 4 bases from J; junction bases left unmatched: 12. CDR3 length: 15 amino acids. The CDR3 is CSAGVDRAPTGELFF. CDR3 DNA, as far as it was read: TGCAGCGCCGGGGTCGACAGGGCCCCCACCGGGGAG.